These T cell receptor beta chains were read from a single sample in a study of blood T cell repertoires in COVID-19. Here immunoSEQ multiplex PCR was the method, and the copy in TCRdb shows in-frame clones only, minus some. The sample has 200,000 to 250,000 clones, about nine tenths seen once; the top ten hold around 10%. The sequenced material came from peripheral blood. These receptors came from a man between 45 and 60 years old with COVID-19, enrolled during active disease. Each CDR3 is given with its conserved first and last residue. The D gene is left open where the match is weak. Clone size is stated in some rows and not others, as once, few, many or a class when expanded.

CDR3 DNA: TGTGCCAGTAGTATAGTAGCGGGAACCCAAGAGACCCAGTACTTC; CDR3 protein: CASSIVAGTQETQYF; D gene: TRBD2; V gene: TRBV19; J gene: TRBJ2-5; clone size: -
CDR3 DNA: TGTGCCAGCAGCCGAGGTGGACAGAATAATTCACCCCTCCACTTT; CDR3 protein: CASSRGGQNNSPLHF; D gene: -; V gene: TRBV7-8; J gene: TRBJ1-6; clone size: -
CDR3 DNA: TGTGCCAGCAGGCCGACAGGGGGCCCGAACGAGCAGTACTTC; CDR3 protein: CASRPTGGPNEQYF; D gene: TRBD1; V gene: TRBV27; J gene: TRBJ2-7; clone size: -
CDR3 DNA: TGCGCCAGCAGTGGCCCCGGGGGCACCGGGGAGCTGTTTTTT; CDR3 protein: CASSGPGGTGELFF; D gene: -; V gene: TRBV5-1; J gene: TRBJ2-2; clone size: few
CDR3 DNA: TGTGCCAGCAGCCTACTAGCGACGGGCACAGATACGCAGTATTTT; CDR3 protein: CASSLLATGTDTQYF; D gene: TRBD2; V gene: TRBV6-5; J gene: TRBJ2-3; clone size: -
CDR3 DNA: TGCGCCAGCAGCATTACCGGGACAGGGGTTTTTGAGACCCAGTACTTC; CDR3 protein: CASSITGTGVFETQYF; D gene: TRBD1; V gene: TRBV5-1; J gene: TRBJ2-5; clone size: -
CDR3 DNA: TGTGCCACCAGGGGGACTAGACCCTACGAGCAGTACTTC; CDR3 protein: CATRGTRPYEQYF; D gene: TRBD2; V gene: TRBV15; J gene: TRBJ2-7; clone size: once
CDR3 DNA: TGTGCCAGCAGTGGGACAGGGGGTCAGCCCCAGCATTTT; CDR3 protein: CASSGTGGQPQHF; D gene: TRBD1; V gene: TRBV12-3/TRBV12-4; J gene: TRBJ1-5; clone size: -
CDR3 DNA: TGTGCCAGCAGCTTAGTTCTCGGTCTAGCGTCGAACACCGGGGAGCTGTTTTTT; CDR3 protein: CASSLVLGLASNTGELFF; D gene: -; V gene: TRBV7-9; J gene: TRBJ2-2; clone size: once
CDR3 DNA: TGTGCCAGCAGTTCGACTCCCTACGAGCAGTACTTC; CDR3 protein: CASSSTPYEQYF; D gene: -; V gene: TRBV28; J gene: TRBJ2-7; clone size: once
CDR3 DNA: TGTGCCAGCTCACCTGGGGCGGACTACGAGCAGTACTTC; CDR3 protein: CASSPGADYEQYF; D gene: -; V gene: TRBV18; J gene: TRBJ2-7; clone size: -
CDR3 DNA: TGTGCCAGCAGTTCCACCCTCCTAGGAAACACCATATATTTT; CDR3 protein: CASSSTLLGNTIYF; D gene: -; V gene: TRBV27; J gene: TRBJ1-3; clone size: -
CDR3 DNA: TGTGCCAGCTCACCACTGGGACAGTACAATGAGCAGTTCTTC; CDR3 protein: CASSPLGQYNEQFF; D gene: TRBD1; V gene: TRBV18; J gene: TRBJ2-1; clone size: -
CDR3 DNA: TGTGCCAGCAGCTCAGGGTACTACAATGAGCAGTTCTTC; CDR3 protein: CASSSGYYNEQFF; D gene: -; V gene: TRBV11-2; J gene: TRBJ2-1; clone size: -
CDR3 DNA: TGTGCCAGCAGCCAAGGACAGGCGCGTAATTCACCCCTCCACTTT; CDR3 protein: CASSQGQARNSPLHF; D gene: -; V gene: TRBV4-2; J gene: TRBJ1-6; clone size: once
CDR3 DNA: TGTGCCAGCAGTTTCGGGCCAACTAGAGCCCTGTACAATGAGCAGTTCTTC; CDR3 protein: CASSFGPTRALYNEQFF; D gene: -; V gene: TRBV27; J gene: TRBJ2-1; clone size: -
CDR3 DNA: TGTGCCAGCGGCCCCTTGGGACTGGGCTACGAGCAGTACTTC; CDR3 protein: CASGPLGLGYEQYF; D gene: -; V gene: TRBV7-6; J gene: TRBJ2-7; clone size: -
CDR3 DNA: TGTGCCAGTAGTGGCAGGGGGAAAACTGGGGCCAACGTCCTGACTTTC; CDR3 protein: CASSGRGKTGANVLTF; D gene: TRBD1; V gene: TRBV19; J gene: TRBJ2-6; clone size: few
CDR3 DNA: TGTGCCAGCAGTGAAAGCAGGGGTAGCATTCAGTACTTC; CDR3 protein: CASSESRGSIQYF; D gene: -; V gene: TRBV6-1; J gene: TRBJ2-4; clone size: -
CDR3 DNA: TGTGCCAGCAGTTACCGACAGGTTAACAATTCACCCCTCCACTTT; CDR3 protein: CASSYRQVNNSPLHF; D gene: -; V gene: TRBV6-5; J gene: TRBJ1-6; clone size: -
CDR3 DNA: TGCGCCAGCAGCTTAACAGGGGATCAGCCCCAGCATTTT; CDR3 protein: CASSLTGDQPQHF; D gene: TRBD1; V gene: TRBV5-1; J gene: TRBJ1-5; clone size: -
CDR3 DNA: TGTGCCAGCAGCGCCTCCGGGACAACGACAAATGAGCAGTTCTTC; CDR3 protein: CASSASGTTTNEQFF; D gene: -; V gene: TRBV9; J gene: TRBJ2-1; clone size: -
CDR3 DNA: TGTGCCAGCACAAAAACTAGCGACTTAAGCGCCGGGGAGCTGTTTTTT; CDR3 protein: CASTKTSDLSAGELFF; D gene: TRBD2; V gene: TRBV9; J gene: TRBJ2-2; clone size: -
CDR3 DNA: TGTGCCAGCAGCTTTGCAGGGGGCATATCGGGGAATGAGCAGTTCTTC; CDR3 protein: CASSFAGGISGNEQFF; D gene: TRBD1; V gene: TRBV7-6; J gene: TRBJ2-1; clone size: once
CDR3 DNA: TGTGCCAGCAGAGGGGCCCAATCCTACGAGCAGTACTTC; CDR3 protein: CASRGAQSYEQYF; D gene: -; V gene: TRBV28; J gene: TRBJ2-7; clone size: -
CDR3 DNA: TGTGCCAGTTTAAAACAGGGTCGCGGGGGGAATTACAATGAGCAGTTCTTC; CDR3 protein: CASLKQGRGGNYNEQFF; D gene: TRBD2; V gene: TRBV2; J gene: TRBJ2-1; clone size: once
CDR3 DNA: TGTGCCAGCAGCTTAGTAGGCGGGAGCTCCTACAATGAGCAGTTCTTC; CDR3 protein: CASSLVGGSSYNEQFF; D gene: TRBD2; V gene: TRBV7-6; J gene: TRBJ2-1; clone size: -
CDR3 DNA: TGTGCCAGCAGCTTGGGAATCCCCGGGGGGGACAGGGCCCGGAACACTGAAGCTTTCTTT; CDR3 protein: CASSLGIPGGDRARNTEAFF; D gene: TRBD1; V gene: TRBV5-4; J gene: TRBJ1-1; clone size: -
CDR3 DNA: TGTGCCAGCAGCTTTACAGGGGTATACGAGCAGTACTTC; CDR3 protein: CASSFTGVYEQYF; D gene: TRBD1; V gene: TRBV28; J gene: TRBJ2-7; clone size: -
CDR3 DNA: TGTGCCAGCAGCCTACCCGGACTAGCGGGTTACAATGAGCAGTTCTTC; CDR3 protein: CASSLPGLAGYNEQFF; D gene: TRBD2; V gene: TRBV6-2/TRBV6-3; J gene: TRBJ2-1; clone size: once
CDR3 DNA: TGCGCCAGCAGCACGGGACAGGGTGGTGAAAAACTGTTTTTT; CDR3 protein: CASSTGQGGEKLFF; D gene: TRBD1; V gene: TRBV5-1; J gene: TRBJ1-4; clone size: -
CDR3 DNA: TGTGCCAGCAGTTTAACGGGTCACATTCAGTACTTC; CDR3 protein: CASSLTGHIQYF; D gene: -; V gene: TRBV12-3/TRBV12-4; J gene: TRBJ2-4; clone size: -
CDR3 DNA: TGCAGCGTTGGATTTATCGGACAGGAGAGGGCCTACGAGCAGTACTTC; CDR3 protein: CSVGFIGQERAYEQYF; D gene: TRBD1; V gene: TRBV29-1; J gene: TRBJ2-7; clone size: -
CDR3 DNA: TGTGCCAGCAGACTTACCGGGACAGGTGCCTACGAGCAGTACTTC; CDR3 protein: CASRLTGTGAYEQYF; D gene: TRBD1; V gene: TRBV27; J gene: TRBJ2-7; clone size: -
CDR3 DNA: TGTGCCAGCAGCCCGAGTGGTGCGGGACTTGATACGCAGTATTTT; CDR3 protein: CASSPSGAGLDTQYF; D gene: -; V gene: TRBV6-4; J gene: TRBJ2-3; clone size: -
CDR3 DNA: TGTGCTGTCAGCGGGGTCGCCTACGAGCAGTACTTC; CDR3 protein: CAVSGVAYEQYF; D gene: TRBD2; V gene: TRBV30; J gene: TRBJ2-7; clone size: -
CDR3 DNA: TGTGCCAGCAGCTCGGAAGGACTAGCGGGACAAAATGAGCAGTTCTTC; CDR3 protein: CASSSEGLAGQNEQFF; D gene: TRBD2; V gene: TRBV5-4; J gene: TRBJ2-1; clone size: -
CDR3 DNA: TGTGCCAGCAGGCGGGACGGTAGCACAGATACGCAGTATTTT; CDR3 protein: CASRRDGSTDTQYF; D gene: -; V gene: TRBV3-1/TRBV3-2; J gene: TRBJ2-3; clone size: -
CDR3 DNA: TGTGCCAGCAGCCAAAGTTCCGGGACTAGCGGCCAGACCGCTAGCTCCTACAATGAGCAGTTCTTC; CDR3 protein: CASSQSSGTSGQTASSYNEQFF; D gene: -; V gene: TRBV21-1; J gene: TRBJ2-1; clone size: -
CDR3 DNA: TGTGCCAGCAGCTTAGTAACAGGGGAAGAGACCCAGTACTTC; CDR3 protein: CASSLVTGEETQYF; D gene: TRBD1; V gene: TRBV7-9; J gene: TRBJ2-5; clone size: -
CDR3 DNA: TGTGCCAGCAGCTTCGGGACAGTCCCTGAAAAACTGTTTTTT; CDR3 protein: CASSFGTVPEKLFF; D gene: TRBD1; V gene: TRBV5-6; J gene: TRBJ1-4; clone size: -
CDR3 DNA: TGTGCCAGCAGTGAATGGGAGGGACTAATCCTATACAATGAGCAGTTCTTC; CDR3 protein: CASSEWEGLILYNEQFF; D gene: TRBD2; V gene: TRBV6-1; J gene: TRBJ2-1; clone size: -
CDR3 DNA: TGCGCCAGCAGCTTCCGAGGGACTAGCGGTAAAATTTCCTACAATGAGCAGTTCTTC; CDR3 protein: CASSFRGTSGKISYNEQFF; D gene: TRBD2; V gene: TRBV5-1; J gene: TRBJ2-1; clone size: -
CDR3 DNA: TGTGCCAGCAGCTTCCCCCCACAGCGGGGGCTCCAAGAGACCCAGTACTTC; CDR3 protein: CASSFPPQRGLQETQYF; D gene: TRBD2; V gene: TRBV5-8; J gene: TRBJ2-5; clone size: -
CDR3 DNA: TGTGCCAGCAGCAGGGGCTCGAGCTACACCTTC; CDR3 protein: CASSRGSSYTF; D gene: -; V gene: TRBV6-5; J gene: TRBJ1-2; clone size: -
CDR3 DNA: TGTGCCAGCAGTTACTCGTTCCAGGAGAACACTGAAGCTTTCTTT; CDR3 protein: CASSYSFQENTEAFF; D gene: -; V gene: TRBV6-5; J gene: TRBJ1-1; clone size: few
CDR3 DNA: TGTGCCAGCAGTTTATATGACAGGGGGCGACCTGATGGCTACACCTTC; CDR3 protein: CASSLYDRGRPDGYTF; D gene: TRBD1; V gene: TRBV25-1; J gene: TRBJ1-2; clone size: few
CDR3 DNA: TGTGCCAGTATTGGAGGGCATGAGCAGTTCTTC; CDR3 protein: CASIGGHEQFF; D gene: -; V gene: TRBV19; J gene: TRBJ2-1; clone size: -
CDR3 DNA: TGTGCCAGCAGCTCCCCCCGGACTACTATCTACGAGCAGTACTTC; CDR3 protein: CASSSPRTTIYEQYF; D gene: -; V gene: TRBV11-2; J gene: TRBJ2-7; clone size: -
CDR3 DNA: TGCGCCAGCAGTGAGTCTGGCGGGAGTAACAATGAGCAGTTCTTC; CDR3 protein: CASSESGGSNNEQFF; D gene: TRBD2; V gene: TRBV10-1; J gene: TRBJ2-1; clone size: -
CDR3 DNA: TGTGCCAGCAGTTCCCAGACTAGCGGGGGGGTCTACACGCAGTATTTT; CDR3 protein: CASSSQTSGGVYTQYF; D gene: TRBD2; V gene: TRBV27; J gene: TRBJ2-3; clone size: -
CDR3 DNA: TGTGCCAGTAGTATTAGTAGGTCGGGTCGTCAGCCCCAGCATTTT; CDR3 protein: CASSISRSGRQPQHF; D gene: -; V gene: TRBV19; J gene: TRBJ1-5; clone size: once
CDR3 DNA: TGTGCCAGCAGCCGTCTACGAGGGGGATCTAATGAAAAACTGTTTTTT; CDR3 protein: CASSRLRGGSNEKLFF; D gene: -; V gene: TRBV7-9; J gene: TRBJ1-4; clone size: -
CDR3 DNA: TGTGCCAGCAGTTACCAGGGGGCGGACACTGAAGCTTTCTTT; CDR3 protein: CASSYQGADTEAFF; D gene: TRBD1; V gene: TRBV6-5; J gene: TRBJ1-1; clone size: -